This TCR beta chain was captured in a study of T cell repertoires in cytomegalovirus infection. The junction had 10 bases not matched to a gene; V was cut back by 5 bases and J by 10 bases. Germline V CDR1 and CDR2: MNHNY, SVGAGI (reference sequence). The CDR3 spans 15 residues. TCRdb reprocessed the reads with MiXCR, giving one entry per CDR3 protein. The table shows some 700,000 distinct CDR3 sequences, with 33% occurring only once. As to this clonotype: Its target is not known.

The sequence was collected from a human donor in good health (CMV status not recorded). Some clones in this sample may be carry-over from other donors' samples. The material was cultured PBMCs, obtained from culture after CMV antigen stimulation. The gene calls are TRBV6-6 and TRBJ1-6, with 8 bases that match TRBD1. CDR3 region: CASSRSGQGESPLHF. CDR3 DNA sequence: TGTGCCAGCAGTAGATCAGGACAGGGAGAATCACCCCTCCACTTT.